Shown below are 31 T cell receptor beta chains from a single sample sequenced in a study of cytomegalovirus exposure and HLA in healthy donors. The study ran its PCR with 60 Vbeta and 13 Jbeta primers. The repertoire was sequenced with immunoSEQ multiplex PCR; TCRdb's copy has only in-frame clones and lacks some. In the table there are around 140,000 clones, more than 70% of which are singletons. Material for sequencing was PBMCs. These receptors originate from a male donor in good health and CMV-seronegative.

DNA for the CDR3: TGTGCCAGCAGCCCACAGGGAGGGGGAGGTACCTACGAGCAGTACTTC. It yields the protein CASSPQGGGGTYEQYF. The chain employs TRBV7-8 and TRBJ2-7; D might be TRBD2 (7 bases). Germline lookup yields CDR1 SGHVS and CDR2 FQNEAQ. With 5 bases removed from V and 2 bases from J, the gap between germline ends came to 19 bases. The CDR3 loop spans 16 amino acids.

The V gene is TRBV5-5, the J gene TRBJ1-5; TRBD1 is a possible D gene (5 bases). The V and J ends lost 0 bases and 7 bases respectively, with 11 bases between them. CDR1 is SGHKS and CDR2 is YYEKEE in the germline V gene (reference sequence). This CDR3 comprises 14 residues. CDR3 nucleotide sequence: TGTGCCAGCAGCTTGGGTGGGGGGTACCAGCCCCAGCATTTT. Its protein is CASSLGGGYQPQHF.

This sequence joins TRBV19 and TRBJ1-2; D ambiguous. V lost 4 bases and J lost 6, with 15 bases in between. CDR3 size: 14 residues. Germline V gene sequence: CDR1 LNHDA, CDR2 SQIVND (reference sequence). CDR3 sequence reads: CASSTASLGNGYTF. The CDR3 DNA reads as TGTGCCAGTAGTACGGCCTCCCTCGGGAATGGCTACACCTTC.

This clone was detected only once. The genes are TRBV7-9 and TRBJ1-1; D not certain. The CDR3 runs to 11 residues. The ends were cut back, 2 bases at V and 9 bases at J, with 7 bases in the middle. Germline V gene sequence: CDR1 SEHNR, CDR2 FQNEAQ (reference sequence). CDR3 sequence reads: CASSLFAKAFF. Here the CDR3 DNA reads TGTGCCAGCAGCTTATTTGCGAAAGCTTTCTTT.

The V call is TRBV6-1, the J call TRBJ1-5, with a possible D match to TRBD1 (6 bases). V was pared by 3 bases and J by 6 bases, with 12 bases between. This CDR3 comprises 14 residues. Germline V gene data show CDR1 as MNHNS and CDR2 as SASEGT. In DNA, the CDR3 is TGTGCCAGCAGTGAGGCGGGGGGGGCTCAGCCCCAGCATTTT. Protein: CASSEAGGAQPQHF.

The rearrangement joins TRBV6-5 to TRBJ2-7, with TRBD2 matching 7 bases. V was pared by 0 bases and J by 0 bases, with 2 bases of the junction left unmatched. Germline values: CDR1 MNHEY, CDR2 SVGAGI. The CDR3 is 15 residues long. The CDR3 reads CASSYSSGVSYEQYF. The CDR3 nucleotides read TGTGCCAGCAGTTACTCGAGCGGGGTCTCCTACGAGCAGTACTTC.

The rearrangement links TRBV7-2 to TRBJ2-1; 10 bases line up with TRBD2. This CDR3 comprises 16 residues. J gave up 0 bases and V 3 bases, and 2 bases lay outside the gene matches. Germline V gene lookup returns CDR1 SGHTA and CDR2 FQGNSA. CDR3 DNA: TGTGCCAGCAGCTTTACTAGCGGGGTCTCCTACAATGAGCAGTTCTTC. Its translation: CASSFTSGVSYNEQFF.

The chain joins TRBV5-1 to TRBJ2-1; 11 nucleotides align to TRBD1. Losses at the gene ends were 6 bases for V and 9 bases for J; bases not matched to a gene: 11. The CDR3 extends over 15 amino acids. Germline CDR1 SGHRS, CDR2 YFSETQ. The CDR3 loop reads CASTPRDRGSSEQFF. The CDR3 nucleotides are TGCGCCAGCACCCCCCGGGACAGGGGGTCAAGTGAGCAGTTCTTC.

In DNA form, the CDR3 reads TGTGCCAGCAGCCCCCGCCCCGTACAGGGGAGTCAGCCCCAGCATTTT. This sequence encodes CASSPRPVQGSQPQHF. The V gene is TRBV7-8, the J gene TRBJ1-5; the match to TRBD1 covers 7 bases. Trimming cost V 5 bases and J 6 bases; bases outside gene matches: 13. CDR1 is SGHVS, CDR2 FQNEAQ, per germline. The CDR3 runs to 16 residues.

The chain carries TRBV7-3 and TRBJ2-5, with D tentatively TRBD1 (6 bases). The V gene's germline CDR1 is SGHTA and CDR2 FQGTGA. The CDR3 is 14 amino acids. V shed 4 bases and J shed 1 base, with 10 bases lying between them. CDR3 sequence: CASSSGAAQETQYF. The CDR3 DNA follows: TGTGCCAGCAGCTCAGGGGCGGCCCAAGAGACCCAGTACTTC.

The chain links TRBV2 to TRBJ2-2, with TRBD2 as a possible D gene (5 bases). V lost 6 bases, J lost 0 bases, and 11 bases lay in between. This CDR3 is built from 15 residues. Germline V gene lookup returns CDR1 SNHLY and CDR2 FYNNEI. CDR3 sequence: CASRASHTNTGELFF. The DNA of the CDR3 is TGTGCCAGCAGGGCTAGCCACACGAACACCGGGGAGCTGTTTTTT.

The chain combines TRBV6-6 with TRBJ2-5; weak D call: TRBD1 (6 bases). Germline V CDR1 and CDR2: MNHNY, SVGAGI (reference sequence). V gave up 0 bases and J gave up 1 base, with 6 bases separating them. The CDR3 extends over 14 amino acids. The DNA of the CDR3 is TGTGCCAGCAGTTACTCGACAGGCCAAGAGACCCAGTACTTC. Encoded protein: CASSYSTGQETQYF.

The V call is TRBV11-3, the J call TRBJ1-1; D not resolved. Germline V gene data show CDR1 as SGHNT and CDR2 as YENEEA. Trimming left V 11 bases short and J 6 bases short, with 13 bases between. This CDR3 has 11 amino acids. The chain's CDR3 is CARNRRAEAFF. The CDR3, as DNA: TGTGCCCGGAATCGGAGGGCTGAAGCTTTCTTT.

The CDR3: CASSENSPYGYTF. The CDR3 region has the DNA TGTGCCAGCAGTGAAAATAGCCCATATGGCTACACCTTC. This sequence joins TRBV6-1 and TRBJ1-2; unclear D gene. This CDR3 comprises 13 residues. Per the germline V gene, CDR1 is MNHNS and CDR2 is SASEGT. Trimming removed 2 bases at V and 5 bases at J, with 9 bases between.

To note about this clone: Germline is not matched at one junction end, which may reflect a read error. The genes are TRBV4-3 and TRBJ2-1; the D gene is possibly TRBD2 (6 bases). Looked up from germline, CDR1 is LGHNA and CDR2 is YSLEER. This CDR3 comprises 15 residues. This CDR3 is CASSQEWRGYNGQFF. The DNA of the CDR3 is TGCGCCAGCAGCCAAGAGTGGAGGGGCTACAATGGGCAGTTCTTC.

This chain connects TRBV7-2 to TRBJ2-6; 10 bases map to TRBD2. The CDR3 has 18 amino acids. The V segment lost 3 bases and the J segment 1 base; nucleotides outside the gene matches: 6. CDR1 SGHTA and CDR2 FQGNSA come from the germline V gene. The CDR3 coding sequence is TGTGCCAGCAGCTTTGGGGTAGCGGGGGGATCTGGGGCCAACGTCCTGACTTTC. Its protein is CASSFGVAGGSGANVLTF.

This clone was recorded only once. The CDR3 sequence: CASSGTASYGYTF. The CDR3 DNA is TGCGCCAGCAGCGGGACAGCCAGCTATGGCTACACCTTC. The J gene is TRBJ1-2, the V gene TRBV5-1, with 7 nucleotides matching TRBD1. CDR3 length: 13 amino acids. Germline CDR1 is SGHRS and CDR2 is YFSETQ. The trim removed 4 bases at V and 4 bases at J, leaving 4 bases unmatched.

V usage is TRBV5-6 and J usage is TRBJ2-1; 8 bases map to TRBD1. The CDR3 has 14 residues. Trimming at V came to 0 bases and at J to 9 bases, leaving 5 bases not matched to a gene. CDR1 is SGHDT, CDR2 YYEEEE, per germline. CDR3 coding DNA: TGTGCCAGCAGCTTGGGTCAGGGGGCGGGTGAGCAGTTCTTC. Its translation is CASSLGQGAGEQFF.

This clone was found once. The gene calls are TRBV7-9 and TRBJ1-3, with TRBD1 matching over 7 bases. Germline CDR1 and CDR2: SEHNR and FQNEAQ (reference sequence). The V gene end was trimmed by 4 bases and the J gene end by 4 bases; junction bases not matched to a gene: 7. The CDR3 totals 15 residues. The CDR3 DNA reads as TGTGCCAGCAGCTCCGGAGGGGGCGGCGGAAACACCATATATTTT. This encodes CASSSGGGGGNTIYF. Supplemented by reference TRBV7-9 and TRBJ1-3, the full variable domain reads DTGVSQNPRHKITKRGQNVTFRCDPISEHNRLYWYRQTLGQGPEFLTYFQNEAQLEKSRLLSDRFSAERPKGSFSTLEIQRTEQGDSAMYLCASSSGGGGGNTIYFGEGSWLTVV.

For the CDR3, the DNA is TGTGCCAGCAGCGACAGAGCTAATGAAAAACTGTTTTTT. This translates into CASSDRANEKLFF. The chain employs TRBV7-3 and TRBJ1-4, with D possibly matching TRBD1 (5 bases). Trimming pared 5 bases from V and 3 bases from J, leaving 7 bases between. The CDR3 covers 13 residues. The germline V gene has CDR1 SGHTA and CDR2 FQGTGA. Complete variable domain (other parts from reference TRBV7-3 and TRBJ1-4): GAGVSQTPSNKVTEKGKYVELRCDPISGHTALYWYRQSLGQGPEFLIYFQGTGAADDSGLPNDRFFAVRPEGSVSTLKIQRTERGDSAVYLCASSDRANEKLFFGSGTQLSVL.

This chain uses TRBV21-1 with TRBJ1-2. TRBV21-1 is labeled a pseudogene. The CDR3 has 15 amino acids. The CDR3 sequence: CASSTKHHGDYGYTF. The CDR3 DNA reads TGTGCCAGCAGCACCAAACATCACGGGGACTATGGCTACACCTTC.

V usage is TRBV2 and J usage is TRBJ1-1; D call uncertain. This CDR3 is built from 16 residues. The V end lost 2 bases, the J end lost 0 bases, and 13 bases lay between the germline ends. Germline loops: CDR1 SNHLY, CDR2 FYNNEI. In DNA form, the CDR3 reads TGTGCCAGCAGTGAAACCCCTTCGGGGATGAACACTGAAGCTTTCTTT. Protein product: CASSETPSGMNTEAFF.

The chain is built from TRBV7-3 and TRBJ2-3, with TRBD2 identical over 7 bases. V lost 5 bases, J lost 7 bases, and 9 bases stayed unmatched. This CDR3 contains 14 residues. Germline V lookup: CDR1 SGHTA, CDR2 FQGTGA. CDR3 DNA: TGTGCCAGCAGCGCGGGACTACCCCCGAATACGCAGTATTTT. Its protein is CASSAGLPPNTQYF.

V usage is TRBV6-1 and J usage is TRBJ1-2, with a weak D call TRBD1 (6 bases). The CDR3 length is 13 residues. In germline, CDR1 is MNHNS, CDR2 SASEGT. The V end was cut by 1 base, the J end by 5 bases, with 8 bases between. The CDR3 sequence: CASSEGTEYGYTF. The DNA for the CDR3 is TGTGCCAGCAGTGAAGGGACAGAATATGGCTACACCTTC.

This chain connects TRBV11-3 to TRBJ2-5, with TRBD1 identical over 11 bases. The CDR3 totals 14 residues. Trimming cost V 5 bases and J 5 bases; bases outside gene matches: 4. Germline V gives CDR1 SGHNT, CDR2 YENEEA. The CDR3 here is CASSRTGGLETQYF. For the CDR3, the DNA is TGTGCCAGCAGCAGGACAGGGGGCTTGGAGACCCAGTACTTC.

The CDR3 here is CASSARDRAVYEQYF. Written as DNA, the CDR3 is TGTGCCAGCAGCGCCCGGGACAGGGCTGTCTACGAGCAGTACTTC. The gene calls are TRBV7-2 and TRBJ2-5; 9 nucleotides align to TRBD1. The DNA matches TRBJ2-7 better at its end, which makes the J call doubtful. Germline assignment: CDR1 SGHTA and CDR2 FQGNSA. The CDR3 extends over 15 amino acids.

V is TRBV9 and J is TRBJ2-5, with TRBD2 matching 7 bases. After removal of 2 bases from V and 5 bases from J, the junction contained 6 bases not matched to a gene. Germline V gene lookup returns CDR1 SGDLS and CDR2 YYNGEE. This CDR3 is built from 14 residues. The CDR3 DNA reads TGTGCCAGCAGCGTGGCGGGGGAGGGTGAGACCCAGTACTTC. Amino acid sequence: CASSVAGEGETQYF.

This rearrangement joins TRBV5-6 to TRBJ2-3; tentatively, D is TRBD2 (5 bases). The CDR3 covers 15 residues. Germline CDR1 is SGHDT and CDR2 is YYEEEE. The V end lost 5 bases, the J end lost 0 bases, and 13 bases lay between the germline ends. The CDR3 sequence: CASSADLTSTDTQYF. CDR3 coding DNA: TGTGCCAGCAGTGCGGACTTGACTAGCACAGATACGCAGTATTTT.

This rearrangement joins TRBV7-2 to TRBJ2-3; 14 bases line up with TRBD2. The germline V gene encodes CDR1 SGHTA and CDR2 FQGNSA. This CDR3 comprises 18 residues. V trimming: 5 bases; J trimming: 2 bases; junction bases outside the gene matches: 9. The CDR3 here is CASSLRGLAGESTDTQYF. The CDR3 DNA reads TGTGCCAGCAGCCTCCGGGGACTAGCGGGGGAGTCCACAGATACGCAGTATTTT. Full variable domain (missing parts from reference TRBV7-2 and TRBJ2-3): GAGVSQSPSNKVTEKGKDVELRCDPISGHTALYWYRQSLGQGLEFLIYFQGNSAPDKSGLPSDRFSAERTGGSVSTLTIQRTQQEDSAVYLCASSLRGLAGESTDTQYFGPGTRLTVL.

CDR3 DNA: TGTGCCAGCAGTGAACCAACGGGATATAATTCACCCCTCCACTTT. Protein: CASSEPTGYNSPLHF. The gene calls are TRBV6-1 and TRBJ1-6, with unresolved D. Between the trimmed V and J ends, which lost 2 bases and 4 bases, there was a span of 9 bases. CDR3 size: 15 residues. The germline V gene has CDR1 MNHNS and CDR2 SASEGT.

This sequence joins TRBV6-1 and TRBJ2-3; D may be TRBD2 (5 bases). Deletions cut 8 bases from V and 3 bases from J, with 18 bases between. The length of the CDR3 is 15 residues. Germline assignment: CDR1 MNHNS and CDR2 SASEGT. For the CDR3, the DNA is TGTGCCAGCCTCCGAGGGCAAGGGCTTACAGATACGCAGTATTTT. This sequence encodes CASLRGQGLTDTQYF.